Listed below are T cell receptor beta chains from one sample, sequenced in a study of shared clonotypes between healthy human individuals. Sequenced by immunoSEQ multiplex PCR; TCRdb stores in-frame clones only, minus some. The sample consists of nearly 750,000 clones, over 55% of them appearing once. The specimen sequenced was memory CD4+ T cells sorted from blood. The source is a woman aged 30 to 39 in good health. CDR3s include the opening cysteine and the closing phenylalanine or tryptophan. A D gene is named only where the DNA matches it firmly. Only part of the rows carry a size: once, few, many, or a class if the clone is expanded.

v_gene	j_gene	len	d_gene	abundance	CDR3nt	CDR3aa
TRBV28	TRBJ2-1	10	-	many	TGTGCCAGCAGGGACAATGAGCAGTTCTTC	CASRDNEQFF
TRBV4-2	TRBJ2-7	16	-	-	TGTGCCAGCAGCCACCCTAACCCATTAAGCTCCTACGAGCAGTACTTC	CASSHPNPLSSYEQYF
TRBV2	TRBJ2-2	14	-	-	TGTGCCAGCAGCCTACTAGTTAGCCAGGGGGAGCTGTTTTTT	CASSLLVSQGELFF
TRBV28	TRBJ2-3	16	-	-	TGTGCCAGCAGTTTTTTTACAGGGACCCGCACAGATACGCAGTATTTT	CASSFFTGTRTDTQYF
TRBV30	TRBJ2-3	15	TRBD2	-	TGTGCCTGGCTCGGGACTAGCGGGAGCACAGATACGCAGTATTTT	CAWLGTSGSTDTQYF
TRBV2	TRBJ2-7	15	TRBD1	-	TGTGCCAGCAGATTGGACAGGGAGCTTTTCTACGAGCAGTACTTC	CASRLDRELFYEQYF
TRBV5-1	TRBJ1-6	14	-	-	TGCGCCAGCAGGTCCTACACGGGGAGGTCACCCCTCCACTTT	CASRSYTGRSPLHF
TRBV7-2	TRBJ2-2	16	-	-	TGTGCCAGCAGCTTAGCGATCAGCCAAAACACCGGGGAGCTGTTTTTT	CASSLAISQNTGELFF
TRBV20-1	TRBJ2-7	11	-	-	TGCAGTGCTGGCCCACACTACGAGCAGTACTTC	CSAGPHYEQYF
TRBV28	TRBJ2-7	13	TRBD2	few	TGTGCCAGCAGACTAGCGGGGCCCCGCGAGCAGTACTTC	CASRLAGPREQYF
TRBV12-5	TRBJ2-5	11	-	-	TGTGCTAGTGGTTTGTTTAGGGACCAGTACTTC	CASGLFRDQYF
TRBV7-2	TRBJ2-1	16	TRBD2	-	TGTGCCAGCAGCTTAGGGAGCCGGACTAGCACGAATGAGCAGTTCTTC	CASSLGSRTSTNEQFF
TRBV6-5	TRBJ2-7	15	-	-	TGTGCCAGCAGTTACTCCGGGCAGGGTTCCTACGAGCAGTACTTC	CASSYSGQGSYEQYF
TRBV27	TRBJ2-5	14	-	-	TGTGCCAGCAGTATCGGAGGGGTTGGGAAGACCCAGTACTTC	CASSIGGVGKTQYF
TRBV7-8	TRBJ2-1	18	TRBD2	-	TGTGCCAGCAGCTTAACTAGCGGGAGCACATTCTCCTACAATGAGCAGTTCTTC	CASSLTSGSTFSYNEQFF
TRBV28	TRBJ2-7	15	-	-	TGTGCCAGCAGCGGAAGACAAGGAGCCTCCTACGAGCAGTACTTC	CASSGRQGASYEQYF